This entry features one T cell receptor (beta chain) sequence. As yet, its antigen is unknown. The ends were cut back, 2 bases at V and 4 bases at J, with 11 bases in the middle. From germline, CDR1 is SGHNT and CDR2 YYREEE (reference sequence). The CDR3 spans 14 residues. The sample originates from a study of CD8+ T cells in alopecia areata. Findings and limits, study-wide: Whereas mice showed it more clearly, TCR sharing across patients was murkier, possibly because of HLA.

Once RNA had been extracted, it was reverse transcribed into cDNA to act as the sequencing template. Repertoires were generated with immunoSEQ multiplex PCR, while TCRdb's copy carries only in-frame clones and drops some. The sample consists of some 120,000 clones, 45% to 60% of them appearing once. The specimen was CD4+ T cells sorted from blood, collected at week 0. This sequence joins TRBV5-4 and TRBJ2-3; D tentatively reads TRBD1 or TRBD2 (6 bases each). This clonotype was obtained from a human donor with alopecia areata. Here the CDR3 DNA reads TGTGCCAGCAGCTTTGGGGGGCGCCCAGATACGCAGTATTTT. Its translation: CASSFGGRPDTQYF.